The rows below give T cell receptor beta chains drawn from one sample of a study of shared clonotypes between healthy human individuals. The method was immunoSEQ multiplex PCR; TCRdb's version includes in-frame clones alone and lacks a portion of them. The repertoire holds fewer than 1 million clones, with around 96% as singletons. Sequenced input: naive CD8+ T cells sorted from blood. Receptors originate from a man aged 25 to 40 in good health. Both conserved end residues are part of each CDR3. The D gene is left open where the match is weak. Rows give clone size only sometimes, using once, few, many, or a class for an expanded clone.

d_call	j_call	v_call	clone_size	cdr3_nt	cdr3_aa
TRBD2	TRBJ2-1	TRBV14	few	TGTGCCAGCAGCTTAGCGGGAGGGCTGCCTTACAATGAGCAGTTCTTC	CASSLAGGLPYNEQFF
TRBD1	TRBJ2-3	TRBV13	-	TGTGCCAGCAGCTTAGGGGGGAACCGGGACAGGGCCACAGATACGCAGTATTTT	CASSLGGNRDRATDTQYF
-	TRBJ2-7	TRBV27	once	TGTGCCAGCAGTTTAAGCAGGGAGTGGTACTTC	CASSLSREWYF
-	TRBJ2-1	TRBV6-1	-	TGTGCCAGCAGTGGCCCAAATGAGGGCAATGAGCAGTTCTTC	CASSGPNEGNEQFF
-	TRBJ2-1	TRBV9	-	TGTGCCAGCAGCGTAGAAAATTATGACAGGGAGCAGTTCTTC	CASSVENYDREQFF
-	TRBJ2-7	TRBV4-1	-	TGCGCCAGCAGCCCTGAGCTGGGTAGCTACGAGCAGTACTTC	CASSPELGSYEQYF
-	TRBJ1-5	TRBV2	-	TGTGCCAGCAGTCGGAAAAGACAAGCAGGGGCCAATCAGCCCCAGCATTTT	CASSRKRQAGANQPQHF
TRBD2	TRBJ2-7	TRBV4-1	-	TGCGCCAGCAGCCAGCGAGCGGGAGGGCTCTACGAGCAGTACTTC	CASSQRAGGLYEQYF
-	TRBJ1-2	TRBV11-2	-	TGTGCCAGCAGCTTAGATGCGGGTTATTCCGATGGCTACACCTTC	CASSLDAGYSDGYTF
-	TRBJ2-1	TRBV29-1	-	TGCAGCGGAAGCGGAAGCTCCTACAATGAGCAGTTCTTC	CSGSGSSYNEQFF
TRBD1	TRBJ1-5	TRBV7-2	-	TGTGCCAGCAGACCGGGCCCAGGGGGGTACAATCAGCCCCAGCATTTT	CASRPGPGGYNQPQHF
-	TRBJ1-2	TRBV29-1	-	TGCAGCGTTTCAGGGGCTTTGAACTATGGCTACACCTTC	CSVSGALNYGYTF
-	TRBJ2-5	TRBV7-9	-	TGTGCCAGCAGCTCAAATTGGGGGGAGATCCAAGAGACCCAGTACTTC	CASSSNWGEIQETQYF
-	TRBJ2-3	TRBV27	-	TGTGCCAGCAGGGACAGTACTAGAGATACGCAGTATTTT	CASRDSTRDTQYF
-	TRBJ2-7	TRBV6-5	-	TGTGCCAGCAGTTACAGGGGCCACGAGCAGTACTTC	CASSYRGHEQYF
TRBD1	TRBJ2-7	TRBV28	once	TGTGCCAGCAGTTCCGGGACAGGGTTATACGAGCAGTACTTC	CASSSGTGLYEQYF
-	TRBJ2-3	TRBV29-1	-	TGCAGCGTCGCGGACATCGTCGGGACAGATACGCAGTATTTT	CSVADIVGTDTQYF
TRBD1	TRBJ1-4	TRBV7-9	-	TGTGCCAGCAGCCCCGGGACAGGGGTTAATGAAAAACTGTTTTTT	CASSPGTGVNEKLFF
-	TRBJ2-7	TRBV6-5	-	TGTGCCAGCAGTTACTCGGCCGTTATCGGGGGTGACGAGCAGTACTTC	CASSYSAVIGGDEQYF
-	TRBJ2-7	TRBV27	-	TGTGCCAGCAGTCCGGACAGATCCTACGAGCAGTACTTC	CASSPDRSYEQYF
-	TRBJ2-7	TRBV27	-	TGTGCCAGCAGTTTTAGCAGGTACTACGAGCAGTACTTC	CASSFSRYYEQYF
-	TRBJ1-1	TRBV7-9	-	TGTGCCAGCAGCTTAGAAGGGAGTACTGAAGCTTTCTTT	CASSLEGSTEAFF
-	TRBJ2-1	TRBV29-1	once	TGCAGCGTTAATCTAGGGGACTCCACTTATTTACAAGAGCAGTTCTTC	CSVNLGDSTYLQEQFF
TRBD2	TRBJ2-1	TRBV27	-	TGTGCCAGCAGTTTATCAGCGGGAGTAGCGAATGAGCAGTTCTTC	CASSLSAGVANEQFF
-	TRBJ2-7	TRBV4-1	-	TGCGCCAGCAGCCAAGCAGGACTACACTCCTACGAGCAGTACTTC	CASSQAGLHSYEQYF
-	TRBJ2-1	TRBV11-2	-	TGTGCCAGCAGCTTAGAGGTATGGCGTAGCTCCTACAATGAGCAGTTCTTC	CASSLEVWRSSYNEQFF
TRBD1	TRBJ2-5	TRBV7-9	-	TGTGCCAGCAGCTTAAGGACAGGGGGACGGGAGACCCAGTACTTC	CASSLRTGGRETQYF
TRBD1	TRBJ2-7	TRBV27	-	TGTGCCAGCGCAAGACAGGGCCAAACCTACGAGCAGTACTTC	CASARQGQTYEQYF
-	TRBJ2-5	TRBV2	once	TGTGCCAGCAGTGACAGTGAAGAGACCCAGTACTTC	CASSDSEETQYF
TRBD2	TRBJ2-3	TRBV5-1	-	TGCGCCAGCAGCTTGGCTCTAGCGGGAGAGATAGATACGCAGTATTTT	CASSLALAGEIDTQYF
TRBD1	TRBJ2-7	TRBV15	-	TGTGCCACCTCACGTGTCGGGACAGGGTGGTTC	CATSRVGTGWF
-	TRBJ2-7	TRBV27	-	TGTGCCAGCAGTTTAAGTGTCAGCGCGGAGCAGTACTTC	CASSLSVSAEQYF